Given below is one T cell receptor (beta chain) in context. This entry comes from a study of blood T cell repertoires in COVID-19. For the study at large: Samples came from the United States, Italy and Spain, spanning acute and convalescent COVID-19. T cells, B-cell-depleted T cells, or PBMCs supplied cDNA or gDNA.

Per the original methods: From reference gene primer amplification, estimates of nucleated cell counts were derived. The assay was immunoSEQ multiplex PCR, and TCRdb's table has in-frame clones only and misses some. The V and J calls and clone size are taken from that table; D and trimming were inferred from the DNA. The table records 150,000 or so clones, about 80% of them present only once. The junction had 9 bases not matched to a gene; V was cut back by 4 bases and J by 3 bases. The CDR3 is made up of 15 amino acids. Germline V CDR1 and CDR2: SGHTA, FQGNSA. V and J are TRBV7-2 and TRBJ2-7, with TRBD1 matching 7 bases. The TCR comes from a woman older than 75 with acute or convalescent COVID-19. Sequenced sample: peripheral blood. The CDR3 is CASSSGPGQNYEQYF. CDR3 sequence (DNA): TGTGCCAGCAGCTCAGGTCCGGGACAGAACTACGAGCAGTACTTC.